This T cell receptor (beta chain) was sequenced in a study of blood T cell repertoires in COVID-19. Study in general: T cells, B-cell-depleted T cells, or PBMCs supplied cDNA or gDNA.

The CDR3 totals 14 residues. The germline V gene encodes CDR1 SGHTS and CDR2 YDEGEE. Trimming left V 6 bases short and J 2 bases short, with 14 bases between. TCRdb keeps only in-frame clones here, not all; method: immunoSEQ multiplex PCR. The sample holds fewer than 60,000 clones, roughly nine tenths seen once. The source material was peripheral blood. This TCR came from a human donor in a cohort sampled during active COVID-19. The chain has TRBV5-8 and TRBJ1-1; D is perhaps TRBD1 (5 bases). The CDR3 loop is CASTPPGRNTEAFF. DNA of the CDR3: TGTGCCAGCACCCCCCCAGGGCGAAACACTGAAGCTTTCTTT.